This T cell receptor beta chain was observed in a study of beta chain features in type 1 diabetes. Study information: The examined sorted cells totaled 107,917,701 across samples.

Sorted populations all exceeded 95% purity. Only a few counts were recorded for this clone. Its antigen is as yet unknown. The study, taken as a whole, reports: Within patients, naive, central memory and Treg TCRB repertoires seemed more similar than within healthy donors.

The length of the CDR3 is 10 residues. V gave up 5 bases and J gave up 3 bases, with 2 bases separating them. CDR1 SQVTM and CDR2 ANQGSEA come from the germline V gene. What was sequenced were expressed TCRB transcripts, since all of the isolated RNA had been reverse transcribed. Libraries were prepared by immunoSEQ multiplex PCR; TCRdb keeps only in-frame clonotypes and omits some of them. The table has 400,000 to 600,000 clones, approximately 28% seen once; the top ten hold more than 0.055%. This receptor was identified in a man aged 18 to 35 in good health. The genes are TRBV29-1 and TRBJ2-1; D remains ambiguous. The sample was naive CD4+ T cells from blood. The CDR3 nucleotides are TGCAGCGTTTTCTACAATGAGCAGTTCTTC. Its protein product is CSVFYNEQFF.